This T cell receptor beta chain was sequenced for a study of OX40 agonist ivuxolimab in advanced cancers. Study results and limitations: Among some nonresponders, normalized T-cell clonal expansion was also low.

Autoimmune disease history or systemic immunosuppression led to patients being barred. This CDR3 has 17 amino acids. Per germline, CDR1 LNHDA and CDR2 SQIVND (reference sequence). The germline V and J ends were trimmed by 5 bases and 2 bases, with 19 bases remaining between them. The count of this clone is one. Its target is not known. Data came from immunoSEQ multiplex PCR; TCRdb stores just in-frame clones and leaves some out. There are fewer than 85,000 clones in the sample; roughly 85% occur only once, and about 0.57% lies in the top ten. This sequence was found in an adult with an advanced solid tumor such as melanoma, head and neck, liver or kidney cancer. Sequences were derived from CD4+ or CD8+ T cells sorted from blood, sampled in a trial of the OX40 agonist ivuxolimab. The chain carries TRBV19 and TRBJ1-5; unclear D gene. The CDR3 DNA sequence: TGTGCCAGTAGTTCTGCCCTGGCCAATTGGGGCAATCAGCCCCAGCATTTT. Translating it yields CASSSALANWGNQPQHF.